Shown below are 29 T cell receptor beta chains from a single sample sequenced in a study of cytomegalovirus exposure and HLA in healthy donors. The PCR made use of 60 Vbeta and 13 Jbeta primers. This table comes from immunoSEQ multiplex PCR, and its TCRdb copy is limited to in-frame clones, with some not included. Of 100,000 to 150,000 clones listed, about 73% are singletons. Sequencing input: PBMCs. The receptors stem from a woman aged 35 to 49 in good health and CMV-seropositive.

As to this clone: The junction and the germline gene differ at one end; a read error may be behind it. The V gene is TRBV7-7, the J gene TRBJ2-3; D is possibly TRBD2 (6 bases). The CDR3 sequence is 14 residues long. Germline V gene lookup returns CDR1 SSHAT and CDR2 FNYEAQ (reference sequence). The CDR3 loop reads CASSFSGRTDTQYF. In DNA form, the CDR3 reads TGTGCTAGCAGCTTTAGCGGACGCACAGATACGCAGTATTTT.

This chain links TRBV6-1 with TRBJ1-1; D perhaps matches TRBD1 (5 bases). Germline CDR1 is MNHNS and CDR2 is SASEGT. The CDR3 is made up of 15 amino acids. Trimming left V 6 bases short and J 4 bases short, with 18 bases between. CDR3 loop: CASSGSKQDPTEAFF. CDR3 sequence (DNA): TGTGCCAGCAGCGGTTCGAAACAGGACCCCACTGAAGCTTTCTTT.

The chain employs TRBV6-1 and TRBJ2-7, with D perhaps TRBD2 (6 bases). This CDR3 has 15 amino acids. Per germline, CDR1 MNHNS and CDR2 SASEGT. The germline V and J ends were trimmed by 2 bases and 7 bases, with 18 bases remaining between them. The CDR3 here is CASSEIGTGSLEQYF. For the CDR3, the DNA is TGTGCCAGCAGTGAAATAGGGACTGGGTCTTTAGAGCAGTACTTC.

The CDR3 bases are TGTGCCAGCAGCTTATTCTCCGGCTCCTACGAGCAGTACTTC. This gives the protein CASSLFSGSYEQYF. The chain carries TRBV7-2 and TRBJ2-7; no clear D gene. Per the germline V gene, CDR1 is SGHTA and CDR2 is FQGNSA. V shed 2 bases and J shed 0 bases, with 8 bases lying between them. This CDR3 contains 14 residues.

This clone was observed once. CDR3 DNA: TGTGCCAGCAGTGGAAGCGGGGAAGGCTACACCTTC. Protein product: CASSGSGEGYTF. This rearrangement joins TRBV7-3 to TRBJ1-2; D unresolved. The V end was cut by 6 bases, the J end by 8 bases, with 13 bases between. Per germline, CDR1 SGHTA and CDR2 FQGTGA. CDR3 size: 12 residues.

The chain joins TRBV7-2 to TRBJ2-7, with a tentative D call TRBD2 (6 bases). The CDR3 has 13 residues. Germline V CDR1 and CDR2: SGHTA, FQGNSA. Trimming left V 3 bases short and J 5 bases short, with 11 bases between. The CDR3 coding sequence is TGTGCCAGCAGCTTGGGGGGAATCAACGAGCAGTACTTC. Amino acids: CASSLGGINEQYF.

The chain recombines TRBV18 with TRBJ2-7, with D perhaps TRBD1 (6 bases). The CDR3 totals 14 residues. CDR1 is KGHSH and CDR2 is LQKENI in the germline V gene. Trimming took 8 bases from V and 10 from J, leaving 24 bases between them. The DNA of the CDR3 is TGTGCCAGCCGCTCGAGACAGGACCTCGCCTCCCAGTACTTC. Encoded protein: CASRSRQDLASQYF.

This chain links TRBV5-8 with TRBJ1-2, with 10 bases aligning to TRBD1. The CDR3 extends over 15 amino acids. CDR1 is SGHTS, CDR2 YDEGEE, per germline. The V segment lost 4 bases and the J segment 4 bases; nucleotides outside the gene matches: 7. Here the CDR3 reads CASSDRGRGIYGYTF. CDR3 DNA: TGTGCCAGCAGCGACAGGGGGCGCGGGATCTATGGCTACACCTTC.

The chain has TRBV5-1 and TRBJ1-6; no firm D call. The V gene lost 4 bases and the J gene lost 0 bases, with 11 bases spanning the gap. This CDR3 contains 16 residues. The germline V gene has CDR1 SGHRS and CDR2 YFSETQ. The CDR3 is CASSPSVSSYNSPLHF. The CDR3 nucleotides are TGCGCCAGCAGCCCCTCGGTGAGCTCCTATAATTCACCCCTCCACTTT.

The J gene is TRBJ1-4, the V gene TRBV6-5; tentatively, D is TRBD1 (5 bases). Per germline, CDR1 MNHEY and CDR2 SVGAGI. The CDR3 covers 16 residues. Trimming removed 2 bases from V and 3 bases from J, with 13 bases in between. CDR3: CASSYVRDSANEKLFF. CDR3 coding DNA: TGTGCCAGCAGTTACGTACGGGACTCAGCTAATGAAAAACTGTTTTTT.

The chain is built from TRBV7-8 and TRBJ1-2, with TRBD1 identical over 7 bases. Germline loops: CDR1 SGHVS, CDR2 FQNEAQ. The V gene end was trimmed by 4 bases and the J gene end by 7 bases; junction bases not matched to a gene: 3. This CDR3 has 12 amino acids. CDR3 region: CASSSQGPGYTF. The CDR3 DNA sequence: TGTGCCAGCAGCTCACAGGGGCCTGGCTACACCTTC.

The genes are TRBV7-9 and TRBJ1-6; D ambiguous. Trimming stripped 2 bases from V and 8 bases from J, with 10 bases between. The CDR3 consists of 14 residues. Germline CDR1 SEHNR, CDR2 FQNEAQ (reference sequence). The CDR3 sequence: CASSLFTVDSPLHF. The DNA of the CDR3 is TGTGCCAGCAGCTTATTCACGGTAGATTCACCCCTCCACTTT.

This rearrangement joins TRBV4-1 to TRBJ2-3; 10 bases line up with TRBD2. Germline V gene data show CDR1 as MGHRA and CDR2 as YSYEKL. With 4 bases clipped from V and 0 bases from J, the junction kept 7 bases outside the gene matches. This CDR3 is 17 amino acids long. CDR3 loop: CASSPSGGGSSTDTQYF. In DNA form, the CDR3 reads TGCGCCAGCAGCCCTAGCGGGGGAGGCTCTAGCACAGATACGCAGTATTTT.

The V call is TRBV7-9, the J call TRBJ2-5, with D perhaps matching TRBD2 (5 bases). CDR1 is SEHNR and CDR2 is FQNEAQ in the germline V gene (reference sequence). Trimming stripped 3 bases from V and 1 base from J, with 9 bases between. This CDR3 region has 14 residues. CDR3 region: CASSLRVSQETQYF. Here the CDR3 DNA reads TGTGCCAGCAGCTTGAGGGTATCCCAAGAGACCCAGTACTTC.

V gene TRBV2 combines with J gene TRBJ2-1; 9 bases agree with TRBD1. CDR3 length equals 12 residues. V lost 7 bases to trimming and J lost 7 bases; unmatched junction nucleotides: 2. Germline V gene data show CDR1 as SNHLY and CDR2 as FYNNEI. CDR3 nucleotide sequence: TGTGCCAGCAATGACAGGGGGAATGAGCAGTTCTTC. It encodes CASNDRGNEQFF. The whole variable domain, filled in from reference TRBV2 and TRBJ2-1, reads EPEVTQTPSHQVTQMGQEVILRCVPISNHLYFYWYRQILGQKVEFLVSFYNNEISEKSEIFDDQFSVERPDGSNFTLKIRSTKLEDSAMYFCASNDRGNEQFFGPGTRLTVL.

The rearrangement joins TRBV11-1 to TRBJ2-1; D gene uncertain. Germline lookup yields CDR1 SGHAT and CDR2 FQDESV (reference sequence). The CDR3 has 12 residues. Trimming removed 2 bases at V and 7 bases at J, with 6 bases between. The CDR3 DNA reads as TGTGCCAGCAGCTTAATACGGAATGAGCAGTTCTTC. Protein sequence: CASSLIRNEQFF.

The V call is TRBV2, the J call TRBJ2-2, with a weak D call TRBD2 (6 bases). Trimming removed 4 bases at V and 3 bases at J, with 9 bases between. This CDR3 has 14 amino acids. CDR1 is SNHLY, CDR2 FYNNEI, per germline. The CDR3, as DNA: TGTGCCAGCAGTGCGGGACTCGACACCGGGGAGCTGTTTTTT. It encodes CASSAGLDTGELFF. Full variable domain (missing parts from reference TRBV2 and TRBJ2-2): EPEVTQTPSHQVTQMGQEVILRCVPISNHLYFYWYRQILGQKVEFLVSFYNNEISEKSEIFDDQFSVERPDGSNFTLKIRSTKLEDSAMYFCASSAGLDTGELFFGEGSRLTVL.

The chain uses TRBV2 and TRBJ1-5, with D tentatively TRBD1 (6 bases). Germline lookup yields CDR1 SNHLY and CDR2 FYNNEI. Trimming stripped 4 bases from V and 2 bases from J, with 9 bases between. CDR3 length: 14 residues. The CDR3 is CASSVQGGNQPQHF. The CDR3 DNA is TGTGCCAGCAGTGTACAGGGAGGCAATCAGCCCCAGCATTTT.

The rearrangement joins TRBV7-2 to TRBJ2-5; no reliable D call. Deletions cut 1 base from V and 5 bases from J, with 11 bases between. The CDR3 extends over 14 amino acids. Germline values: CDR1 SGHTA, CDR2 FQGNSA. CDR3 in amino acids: CASSLGAAAETQYF. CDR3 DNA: TGTGCCAGCAGCTTAGGCGCCGCGGCCGAGACCCAGTACTTC.

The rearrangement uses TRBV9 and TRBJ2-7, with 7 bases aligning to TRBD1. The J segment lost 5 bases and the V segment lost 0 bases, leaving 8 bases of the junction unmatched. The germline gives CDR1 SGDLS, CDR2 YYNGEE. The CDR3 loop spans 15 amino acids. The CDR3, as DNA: TGTGCCAGCAGCGTAGATCAGGGGGTGAATAACGAGCAGTACTTC. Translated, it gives CASSVDQGVNNEQYF.

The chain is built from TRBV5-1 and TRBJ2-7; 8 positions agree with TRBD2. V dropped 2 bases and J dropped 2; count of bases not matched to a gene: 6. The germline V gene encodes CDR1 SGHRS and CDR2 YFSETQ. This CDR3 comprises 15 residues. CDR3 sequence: CASSLPAGATYEQYF. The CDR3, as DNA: TGCGCCAGCAGCTTACCAGCGGGGGCGACCTACGAGCAGTACTTC.

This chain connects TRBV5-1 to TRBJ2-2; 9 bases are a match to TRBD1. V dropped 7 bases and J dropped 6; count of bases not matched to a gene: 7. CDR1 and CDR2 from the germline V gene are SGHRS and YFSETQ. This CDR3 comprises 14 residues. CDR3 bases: TGCGCCAGCCGGGGGACAGGGTACGCCGGGGAGCTGTTTTTT. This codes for CASRGTGYAGELFF. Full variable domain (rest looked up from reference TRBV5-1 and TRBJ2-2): KAGVTQTPRYLIKTRGQQVTLSCSPISGHRSVSWYQQTPGQGLQFLFEYFSETQRNKGNFPGRFSGRQFSNSRSEMNVSTLELGDSALYLCASRGTGYAGELFFGEGSRLTVL.

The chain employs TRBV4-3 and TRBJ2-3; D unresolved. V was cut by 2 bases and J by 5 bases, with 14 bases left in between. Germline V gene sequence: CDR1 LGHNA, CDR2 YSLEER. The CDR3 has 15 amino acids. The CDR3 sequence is CASSQSWPTGDTQYF. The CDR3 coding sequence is TGCGCCAGCAGCCAAAGTTGGCCCACGGGAGATACGCAGTATTTT.

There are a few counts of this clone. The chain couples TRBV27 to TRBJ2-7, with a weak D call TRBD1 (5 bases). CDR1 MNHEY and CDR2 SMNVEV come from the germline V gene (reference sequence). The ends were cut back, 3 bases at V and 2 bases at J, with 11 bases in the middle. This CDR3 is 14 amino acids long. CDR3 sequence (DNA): TGTGCCAGCAGTTTTTCCGCAGGGCCCTACGAGCAGTACTTC. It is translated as CASSFSAGPYEQYF.

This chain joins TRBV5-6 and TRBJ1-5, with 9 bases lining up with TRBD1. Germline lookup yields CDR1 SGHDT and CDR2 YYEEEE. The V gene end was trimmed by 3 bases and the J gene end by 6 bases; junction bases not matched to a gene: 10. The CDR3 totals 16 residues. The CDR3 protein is CASSSQTGGRSQPQHF. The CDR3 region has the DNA TGTGCCAGCAGCTCACAAACAGGGGGCCGTAGTCAGCCCCAGCATTTT. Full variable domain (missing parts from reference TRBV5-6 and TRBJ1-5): DAGVTQSPTHLIKTRGQQVTLRCSPKSGHDTVSWYQQALGQGPQFIFQYYEEEERQRGNFPDRFSGHQFPNYSSELNVNALLLGDSALYLCASSSQTGGRSQPQHFGDGTRLSIL.

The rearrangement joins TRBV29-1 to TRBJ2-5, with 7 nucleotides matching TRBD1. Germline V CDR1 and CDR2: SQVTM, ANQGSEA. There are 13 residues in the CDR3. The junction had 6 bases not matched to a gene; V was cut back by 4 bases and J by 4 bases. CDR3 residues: CSVAGTGAETQYF. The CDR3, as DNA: TGCAGCGTTGCCGGCACAGGGGCAGAGACCCAGTACTTC.

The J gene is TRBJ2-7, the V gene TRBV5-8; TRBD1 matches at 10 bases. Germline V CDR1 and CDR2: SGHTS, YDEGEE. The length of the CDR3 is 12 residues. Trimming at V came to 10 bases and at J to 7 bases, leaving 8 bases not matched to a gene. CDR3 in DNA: TGTGCCGGCGGGACAGGGGTTTGGGAGCAGTACTTC. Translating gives CAGGTGVWEQYF.

The CDR3 loop reads CASSPQGGTSSTDTQYF. As DNA, the CDR3 is TGCGCCAGCAGCCCCCAGGGCGGCACGTCTAGCACAGATACGCAGTATTTT. The rearrangement links TRBV4-3 to TRBJ2-3; possibly TRBD1 for D (5 bases). CDR3 length equals 17 residues. Per germline, CDR1 LGHNA and CDR2 YSLEER. V lost 4 bases to trimming and J lost 0 bases, with 17 bases between them.

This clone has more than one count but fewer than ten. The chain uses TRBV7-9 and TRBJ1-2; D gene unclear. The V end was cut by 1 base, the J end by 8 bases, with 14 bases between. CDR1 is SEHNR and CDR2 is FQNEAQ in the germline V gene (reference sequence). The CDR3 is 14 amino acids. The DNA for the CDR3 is TGTGCCAGCAGCTTAGATCTGGGTTTCGGGGGCTACACCTTC. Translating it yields CASSLDLGFGGYTF.